Listed below are T cell receptor beta chains from one sample, sequenced in a study of immune cell composition in non-small cell lung cancer. TCRdb's table, derived via immunoSEQ multiplex PCR, lists solely in-frame clones and lacks some. This sample has approximately 15,000 clones; roughly 80% occur once, and the top ten carry over 8.5%. Sequenced: lung tumor tissue. Every receptor here comes from a human donor with non-small cell lung cancer. Both conserved end residues are part of each CDR3.

TRBV5-1	CASSTGQGRSEKLFF
TRBV11-3	CASSPRDVNEQFF
TRBV18	CASSPGRVGEQFF
TRBV6-5	CASSYTRTRGDYGYTF
TRBV5-4	CASSLYGRDVGELFF
TRBV14	CASSRTPREQYF
TRBV5-4	CASSHGAGVNEQYF
TRBV11-3	CASSLDIRAQGNTEAFF
TRBV19	CAAQAVNYGYTF
TRBV2	CASSERGGWSEQYF
TRBV28	CASMSRGQGAVRYTF